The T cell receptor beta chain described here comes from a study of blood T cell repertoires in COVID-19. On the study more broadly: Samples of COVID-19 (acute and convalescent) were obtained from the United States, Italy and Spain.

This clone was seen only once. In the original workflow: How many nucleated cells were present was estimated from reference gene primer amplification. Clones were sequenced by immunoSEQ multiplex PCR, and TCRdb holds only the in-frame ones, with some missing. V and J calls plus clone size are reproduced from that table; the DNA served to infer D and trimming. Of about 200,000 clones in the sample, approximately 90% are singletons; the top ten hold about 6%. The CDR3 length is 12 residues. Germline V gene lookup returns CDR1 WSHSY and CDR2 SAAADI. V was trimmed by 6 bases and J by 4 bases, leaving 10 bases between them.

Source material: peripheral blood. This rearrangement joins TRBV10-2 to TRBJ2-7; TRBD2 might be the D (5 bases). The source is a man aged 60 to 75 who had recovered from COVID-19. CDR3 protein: CASRDLLYEQYF. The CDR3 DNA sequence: TGCGCCAGCAGGGACTTACTATACGAGCAGTACTTC.